This T cell receptor (beta chain) was captured by sequencing in a study of cytomegalovirus exposure and HLA in healthy donors. The PCR made use of 60 Vbeta and 13 Jbeta primers. Only in-frame clones appear in the TCRdb table, and some are missing; sequencing was by immunoSEQ multiplex PCR. The sample has about 80,000 clones, approximately 79% seen once. Turning to this clone: Its matching antigen is unknown.

General study points: Earlier results showed most TCR beta V segments being productive about 87% or about 30% of the time. Researchers reported that three CMV-associated chains were confirmed in vitro as CMV antigen-specific. Reportedly, HLA-A and HLA-B alleles of most subjects were accurately predicted from TCR beta.

The sequenced material came from PBMCs. This receptor was identified in a human donor in good health.

The CDR3 DNA reads TGTGCCAGCAGTTACTCGAAACAGATCAATGAGCAGTTCTTC. It codes for CASSYSKQINEQFF. The chain employs TRBV6-5 and TRBJ2-1; no clear D gene. CDR1 and CDR2 from the germline V gene are MNHEY and SVGAGI. CDR3 length equals 14 residues. Trimming cost V 0 bases and J 6 bases, with 9 bases left between them.